These 30 T cell receptor beta chains were all obtained from the same sample, sequenced in a study of cytomegalovirus exposure and HLA in healthy donors. Both 60 Vbeta primers and 13 Jbeta primers went into the PCR. Produced via immunoSEQ multiplex PCR; TCRdb's table is partial and in-frame only. The sample includes about 130,000 clones, about four fifths seen only once; the top ten take about 4.5%. Sequencing used PBMCs. These receptors were obtained from a young man in good health.

The genes are TRBV30 and TRBJ1-5, with 7 bases aligning to TRBD1. CDR1 and CDR2 from the germline V gene are GTSNPN and SVGIG (reference sequence). Trimming cost V 2 bases and J 4 bases; bases outside gene matches: 2. The CDR3 consists of 13 residues. CDR3 sequence reads: CAWSKQGNQPQHF. CDR3 nucleotide sequence: TGTGCCTGGAGTAAACAGGGGAATCAGCCCCAGCATTTT.

This clone was counted only a few times. The chain recombines TRBV6-5 with TRBJ2-4; D gene unclear. The CDR3 spans 11 residues. Germline CDR1 MNHEY, CDR2 SVGAGI. The ends were cut back, 7 bases at V and 3 bases at J, with 4 bases in the middle. As DNA, the CDR3 is TGTGCCAGCACAGACAAAAACATTCAGTACTTC. Translated: CASTDKNIQYF.

V is TRBV6-1 and J is TRBJ2-2; 7 bases match TRBD2. Germline assignment: CDR1 MNHNS and CDR2 SASEGT. This CDR3 is 14 amino acids long. J gave up 3 bases and V 3 bases, and 1 base lay outside the gene matches. CDR3 in amino acids: CASSETSHTGELFF. The CDR3 coding sequence is TGTGCCAGCAGTGAGACTAGCCACACCGGGGAGCTGTTTTTT.

The J gene is TRBJ2-5, the V gene TRBV5-6; 9 nucleotides line up with TRBD2. From germline, CDR1 is SGHDT and CDR2 YYEEEE. This CDR3 has 16 residues. V lost 5 bases and J lost 5; bases outside the gene matches: 13. For the CDR3, the DNA is TGTGCCAGCAGTGAGGGGTGGGTAGCGGGAGCGGAGACCCAGTACTTC. It translates to CASSEGWVAGAETQYF. Together with reference TRBV5-6 and TRBJ2-5, the CDR3 gives the full variable domain: DAGVTQSPTHLIKTRGQQVTLRCSPKSGHDTVSWYQQALGQGPQFIFQYYEEEERQRGNFPDRFSGHQFPNYSSELNVNALLLGDSALYLCASSEGWVAGAETQYFGPGTRLLVL.

The chain is built from TRBV6-6 and TRBJ1-2, with D unresolved. Germline CDR1 and CDR2: MNHNY and SVGAGI (reference sequence). V shed 7 bases and J shed 3 bases, with 12 bases lying between them. The CDR3 is 13 amino acids. The CDR3 region is CASTHEVYYGYTF. CDR3 nucleotides: TGTGCCAGCACCCACGAGGTATACTATGGCTACACCTTC.

This chain links TRBV2 with TRBJ1-5, with D possibly matching TRBD1 (5 bases). CDR3 length: 14 amino acids. Germline CDR1 reads SNHLY; CDR2 reads FYNNEI. The V end lost 5 bases, the J end lost 4 bases, and 12 bases lay between the germline ends. The CDR3 DNA reads TGTGCCAGCAGTAGGAACGGGGGGAATCAGCCCCAGCATTTT. Translation: CASSRNGGNQPQHF.

The chain joins TRBV30 to TRBJ1-5, with D maybe TRBD1 (5 bases). This CDR3 region has 15 residues. The germline V and J ends were trimmed by 5 bases and 2 bases, with 16 bases remaining between them. CDR1 and CDR2 (germline): GTSNPN, SVGIG (reference sequence). CDR3 residues: CAWGGRGTRNQPQHF. The CDR3 coding sequence is TGTGCCTGGGGTGGGAGGGGTACTCGCAATCAGCCCCAGCATTTT.

The V call is TRBV6-1, the J call TRBJ1-6, with unresolved D. This CDR3 region has 15 residues. V lost 6 bases, J lost 2 bases, and 11 bases lay in between. The germline V gene encodes CDR1 MNHNS and CDR2 SASEGT. CDR3 amino acids: CASRPGGAYNSPLHF. The CDR3 nucleotides are TGTGCCAGCAGGCCAGGAGGCGCCTATAATTCACCCCTCCACTTT.

The V call is TRBV5-4, the J call TRBJ2-3; D is unclear. The CDR3 contains 15 residues. Germline values: CDR1 SGHNT, CDR2 YYREEE (reference sequence). V shed 3 bases and J shed 2 bases, with 13 bases lying between them. The CDR3 DNA is TGTGCCAGCAGCTCTCGACTGAGGCTCACAGATACGCAGTATTTT. This gives the protein CASSSRLRLTDTQYF.

Notes on this clone: The sample has other DNA sequences that encode this CDR3 too. CDR3 amino acids: CASSINTEQETQYF. For the CDR3, the DNA is TGTGCCAGTAGTATAAATACGGAGCAAGAGACCCAGTACTTC. This sequence joins TRBV19 and TRBJ2-5; D is unclear. The germline V gene encodes CDR1 LNHDA and CDR2 SQIVND (reference sequence). The CDR3 sequence is 14 residues long. V was shortened by 2 bases and J by 2 bases, with 9 bases between the two germline ends. The complete variable domain, with remaining parts taken from reference TRBV19 and TRBJ2-5, reads DGGITQSPKYLFRKEGQNVTLSCEQNLNHDAMYWYRQDPGQGLRLIYYSQIVNDFQKGDIAEGYSVSREKKESFPLTVTSAQKNPTAFYLCASSINTEQETQYFGPGTRLLVL.

The rearrangement joins TRBV18 to TRBJ1-4; 7 bases are a match to TRBD1. The CDR3 has 14 residues. The V gene end was trimmed by 2 bases and the J gene end by 10 bases; junction bases not matched to a gene: 7. The V gene's germline CDR1 is KGHSH and CDR2 LQKENI. The CDR3 sequence is CASSPSTGARKLFF. The CDR3 nucleotides are TGTGCCAGCTCACCAAGTACAGGGGCCAGAAAACTGTTTTTT.

The V call is TRBV7-9, the J call TRBJ2-2, with TRBD2 as a possible D gene (5 bases). Trimming took off 2 bases at V and 7 bases at J, with 11 bases between the two ends. The germline V gene encodes CDR1 SEHNR and CDR2 FQNEAQ (reference sequence). This CDR3 comprises 14 residues. The CDR3 here is CASSLTHAGGELFF. CDR3 nucleotide sequence: TGTGCCAGCAGCTTAACCCATGCGGGCGGGGAGCTGTTTTTT.

This chain uses TRBV27 with TRBJ1-4; TRBD1 aligns across 9 bases. Trimming took 6 bases from V and 3 from J; bases not matched to a gene: 5. This CDR3 contains 15 residues. Looked up from germline, CDR1 is MNHEY and CDR2 is SMNVEV (reference sequence). DNA for the CDR3: TGTGCCAGCAGAAGCCACAGGGGGCCTAATGAAAAACTGTTTTTT. It encodes CASRSHRGPNEKLFF.

The chain has TRBV5-1 and TRBJ2-1; 10 bases line up with TRBD2. The germline V gene encodes CDR1 SGHRS and CDR2 YFSETQ. V shed 4 bases, J shed 5 bases, and the junction held 6 bases outside the gene matches. The CDR3 runs 15 residues. CDR3 amino acids: CASSETLAGNNEQFF. The CDR3 bases are TGCGCCAGCAGCGAAACACTAGCGGGGAACAATGAGCAGTTCTTC.

This chain links TRBV18 with TRBJ1-1; possible D gene TRBD1, 6 bases. The germline V and J ends were trimmed by 6 bases and 0 bases, with 14 bases remaining between them. The V gene's germline CDR1 is KGHSH and CDR2 LQKENI. CDR3 length equals 15 residues. The CDR3 sequence: CASSLQDRMNTEAFF. The CDR3 nucleotides are TGTGCCAGCTCCCTCCAGGACAGAATGAACACTGAAGCTTTCTTT.

The chain couples TRBV5-1 to TRBJ2-2; 8 positions match TRBD2. CDR1 and CDR2 from the germline V gene are SGHRS and YFSETQ. V dropped 4 bases and J dropped 4; count of bases not matched to a gene: 6. The CDR3 covers 15 residues. CDR3 DNA: TGCGCCAGCAGCCTCCCGGGGGGGGGCACCGGGGAGCTGTTTTTT. Translated, it gives CASSLPGGGTGELFF.

This chain uses TRBV5-1 with TRBJ1-4; D perhaps matches TRBD1 (5 bases). From germline, CDR1 is SGHRS and CDR2 YFSETQ. With 3 bases removed from V and 0 bases from J, the gap between germline ends came to 12 bases. The length of the CDR3 is 16 residues. The CDR3 DNA reads as TGCGCCAGCAGCTACCGACAGACCACAACTAATGAAAAACTGTTTTTT. It codes for CASSYRQTTTNEKLFF.

This clone is medium-sized. The chain is built from TRBV4-1 and TRBJ2-4, with D tentatively TRBD1 (5 bases). Germline CDR1 is MGHRA and CDR2 is YSYEKL. The CDR3 extends over 15 amino acids. Trimming removed 1 base from V and 3 bases from J, with 10 bases in between. The CDR3 DNA sequence: TGCGCCAGCAGCCAAGGGTGGGGCAGCAAAAACATTCAGTACTTC. Protein: CASSQGWGSKNIQYF.

The rearrangement uses TRBV28 and TRBJ1-4, with D unclear. V dropped 10 bases and J dropped 3 bases, with 12 bases sitting between them. CDR1 is MDHEN and CDR2 is SYDVKM in the germline V gene. The CDR3 loop spans 13 amino acids. The CDR3 protein is CATQVVANEKLFF. CDR3 sequence (DNA): TGTGCCACCCAAGTTGTAGCTAATGAAAAACTGTTTTTT.

The chain employs TRBV6-6 and TRBJ2-7; a possible D gene is TRBD2 (5 bases). Trimming removed 10 bases from V and 0 bases from J, with 10 bases in between. This CDR3 comprises 12 residues. Germline V lookup: CDR1 MNHNY, CDR2 SVGAGI (reference sequence). The CDR3 loop is CAISGSSYEQYF. The CDR3 nucleotides are TGTGCCATAAGCGGTAGCTCCTACGAGCAGTACTTC.

V usage is TRBV28 and J usage is TRBJ1-2; tentatively, D is TRBD1 (6 bases). V was pared by 6 bases and J by 2 bases, with 16 bases between. The CDR3 is made up of 15 amino acids. Germline CDR1 is MDHEN and CDR2 is SYDVKM. The CDR3 loop reads CASRPETGRNYGYTF. CDR3 nucleotide sequence: TGTGCCAGCAGACCTGAGACAGGCCGCAACTATGGCTACACCTTC.

The rearrangement joins TRBV27 to TRBJ2-7; no reliable D call. From germline, CDR1 is MNHEY and CDR2 SMNVEV (reference sequence). The CDR3 totals 12 residues. V was shortened by 6 bases and J by 4 bases, with 10 bases between the two germline ends. The CDR3 loop reads CASSRTRYEQYF. The CDR3 bases are TGTGCCAGCAGCCGAACTCGATACGAGCAGTACTTC.

The rearrangement joins TRBV30 to TRBJ1-6; 9 positions match TRBD1. The length of the CDR3 is 13 residues. Germline CDR1 is GTSNPN and CDR2 is SVGIG (reference sequence). With V trimmed by 5 bases and J by 5 bases, 1 base remained unmatched. In nucleotides, the CDR3 is TGTGCCTGGGGACAGGGGAATAATTCACCCCTCCACTTT. It yields the protein CAWGQGNNSPLHF.

V gene TRBV9 combines with J gene TRBJ2-1, with TRBD2 matching 15 bases. Germline-derived CDR1 and CDR2 are SGDLS and YYNGEE. The J segment lost 9 bases and the V segment lost 4 bases, leaving 5 bases of the junction unmatched. This CDR3 region has 15 residues. The CDR3 nucleotides read TGTGCCAGCAGCTCCGGACTAGCGGGAGGGGGTGAGCAGTTCTTC. Translated: CASSSGLAGGGEQFF. The whole variable domain, filled in from reference TRBV9 and TRBJ2-1, reads DSGVTQTPKHLITATGQRVTLRCSPRSGDLSVYWYQQSLDQGLQFLIQYYNGEERAKGNILERFSAQQFPDLHSELNLSSLELGDSALYFCASSSGLAGGGEQFFGPGTRLTVL.

The chain recombines TRBV15 with TRBJ2-5; D call uncertain. The CDR3 length is 19 residues. Per germline, CDR1 LNHNV and CDR2 YYDKDF (reference sequence). Trimming took off 0 bases at V and 5 bases at J, with 25 bases between the two ends. CDR3 nucleotides: TGTGCCACCAGCAGAGATCCTCCCCGGAGTAGTCCAGACGAGGAGACCCAGTACTTC. Encoded protein: CATSRDPPRSSPDEETQYF.

This clone was seen once. The chain employs TRBV2 and TRBJ2-1; 13 nucleotides align to TRBD2. CDR1 SNHLY and CDR2 FYNNEI come from the germline V gene. The CDR3 loop spans 14 amino acids. Trimming took 7 bases from V and 9 from J; bases not matched to a gene: 6. DNA for the CDR3: TGTGCCAGCAATGGACTAGCGGGAGAGGCTGAGCAGTTCTTC. It codes for CASNGLAGEAEQFF.

This clone was seen more than once but under ten times. The V call is TRBV5-1, the J call TRBJ2-1; 10 bases match TRBD2. Trimming cost V 4 bases and J 4 bases; bases outside gene matches: 14. CDR3 length: 18 residues. In germline, CDR1 is SGHRS, CDR2 YFSETQ. The CDR3 is CASSPRPGTSERYNEQFF. Written as DNA, the CDR3 is TGCGCCAGCAGCCCCCGACCCGGGACTAGCGAAAGGTACAATGAGCAGTTCTTC.

The chain employs TRBV29-1 and TRBJ2-7; the D is unclear. CDR1 and CDR2 (germline): SQVTM, ANQGSEA. V gave up 0 bases and J gave up 2 bases, with 11 bases separating them. The CDR3 spans 14 residues. The CDR3 nucleotides are TGCAGCGTTGAAGATCGAGACGGAGCCTACGAGCAGTACTTC. The encoded protein is CSVEDRDGAYEQYF.

The chain links TRBV6-1 to TRBJ2-2; D unclear. The CDR3 runs 14 residues. Germline values: CDR1 MNHNS, CDR2 SASEGT. V was cut by 7 bases and J by 2 bases, with 11 bases left in between. CDR3 DNA: TGTGCCAGCATACTGACTGGTAACACCGGGGAGCTGTTTTTT. Its protein product is CASILTGNTGELFF.

The chain recombines TRBV2 with TRBJ1-5, with no clear D. V lost 4 bases, J lost 5 bases, and 9 bases lay in between. Germline V CDR1 and CDR2: SNHLY, FYNNEI. The length of the CDR3 is 13 residues. The CDR3 region is CASSVPGDQPQHF. CDR3 in DNA: TGTGCCAGCAGTGTCCCCGGAGATCAGCCCCAGCATTTT.